A selection of T cell receptor beta chains follows, all from one sample in a study of vaccination and CD4 T cells after COVID-19. No antigens are known for them. TCRdb recomputed calls from the PCR reads with MiXCR, one row per CDR3 protein. There are thousands of distinct CDR3 sequences in the sample; around 39% occur only once, and 10% to 15% lies in the top ten. Sequences were obtained from CD4+ T cells from blood, cultured in vitro. All receptors come from a human donor in good health. Each CDR3 is given with its conserved first and last residue. D genes are given only for firm matches. Clone size is stated in some rows and not others, as once, few, many or a class when expanded.

D	size	V	J	CDR3	DNA
.	few	TRBV6-4	TRBJ1-1	CASPMVCITEAFF	TGTGCCAGCCCGATGGTCTGCATAACTGAAGCTTTCTTT
TRBD1	few	TRBV27	TRBJ2-2	CASSITQGTGELFF	TGTGCCAGCAGTATCACACAGGGGACCGGGGAGCTGTTTTTT
.	few	TRBV7-6	TRBJ1-1	CASSLQTTGDTEAFF	TGTGCCAGCAGCCTTCAAACTACAGGAGACACTGAAGCTTTCTTT
.	few	TRBV6-5	TRBJ1-2	CASSYHAENYGYTF	TGTGCCAGCAGTTACCATGCCGAAAACTATGGCTACACCTTC
TRBD2	.	TRBV12-3/TRBV12-4	TRBJ2-2	CASTETSGNTGELFF	TGTGCCAGCACCGAGACTAGCGGGAACACCGGGGAGCTGTTTTTT
.	.	TRBV12-3/TRBV12-4	TRBJ1-5	CASREDGSNQPQHF	TGTGCCAGCAGGGAAGACGGTAGCAATCAGCCCCAGCATTTT
TRBD2	.	TRBV7-8	TRBJ2-3	CASSLTSGSGDTQYF	TGTGCCAGCAGCTTGACTAGCGGGAGTGGAGATACGCAGTATTTT
TRBD2	.	TRBV20-1	TRBJ2-7	CSAEMMSGRVSYEQYF	TGCAGTGCTGAGATGATGAGCGGGAGGGTTTCCTACGAGCAGTACTTC
.	few	TRBV11-2	TRBJ1-5	CASSPRAGGNQPQHF	TGTGCCAGCAGCCCTCGGGCGGGGGGCAATCAGCCCCAGCATTTT
TRBD2	.	TRBV5-4	TRBJ2-5	CASSLFSSGGETQYF	TGTGCCAGCAGCTTGTTTTCTAGCGGGGGGGAGACCCAGTACTTC
TRBD1	few	TRBV20-1	TRBJ1-2	CSARRRDRGFDDGYTF	TGCAGTGCTAGACGCCGGGACAGGGGTTTTGATGATGGCTACACCTTC
TRBD2	.	TRBV7-7	TRBJ2-1	CASSLGLAGGVNEQFF	TGTGCCAGCAGCTTAGGACTAGCGGGGGGCGTTAATGAGCAGTTCTTC
.	.	TRBV30	TRBJ1-5	CACSTGLDQPQHF	TGTGCCTGCTCCACAGGGCTGGATCAGCCCCAGCATTTT
TRBD2	once	TRBV9	TRBJ2-5	CASSVGILARETQYF	TGTGCCAGCAGCGTAGGGATACTAGCGCGTGAGACCCAGTACTTC
TRBD1	few	TRBV19	TRBJ1-6	CASSSGTGGTSPLHF	TGTGCCAGTAGTTCCGGGACAGGGGGGACTTCACCCCTCCACTTT
.	.	TRBV11-2	TRBJ2-7	CASSLMGAGISYEQYF	TGTGCCAGCAGCTTAATGGGCGCGGGGATTTCCTACGAGCAGTACTTC
.	.	TRBV15	TRBJ2-5	CATSREGVLETQYF	TGTGCCACCAGCAGAGAGGGAGTCCTAGAGACCCAGTACTTC
TRBD2	.	TRBV20-1	TRBJ2-5	CSAKLAGGLETQYF	TGCAGTGCCAAACTAGCGGGAGGGCTCGAGACCCAGTACTTC
.	few	TRBV7-9	TRBJ1-2	CASAGQGNYGYTF	TGTGCCAGCGCGGGGCAGGGCAACTATGGCTACACCTTC
TRBD1	.	TRBV5-1	TRBJ1-4	CASSLGQGEKLFF	TGCGCCAGCAGCTTGGGACAGGGAGAAAAACTGTTTTTT
.	.	TRBV5-1	TRBJ2-5	CASSFGETQYF	TGCGCCAGCAGCTTCGGGGAGACCCAGTACTTC
.	.	TRBV2	TRBJ1-5	CASSLSSNQPQHF	TGTGCCAGCAGCCTCAGTAGCAATCAGCCCCAGCATTTT
TRBD2	few	TRBV2	TRBJ2-3	CASSLDPEWAGGRTDTQYF	TGTGCCAGCAGTCTCGACCCCGAATGGGCGGGAGGGCGCACAGATACGCAGTATTTT
.	.	TRBV5-1	TRBJ1-2	CASSLGARDTGYTF	TGCGCCAGCAGCTTGGGAGCTCGGGACACCGGCTACACCTTC
.	.	TRBV19	TRBJ2-1	CASSIGQGAEQFF	TGTGCCAGTAGTATAGGACAAGGGGCAGAGCAGTTCTTC
.	.	TRBV6-2/TRBV6-3	TRBJ1-1	CASTEGSTEAFF	TGTGCCAGCACCGAAGGTTCCACTGAAGCTTTCTTT
.	.	TRBV20-1	TRBJ1-3	CSARRPLSGNTIYF	TGCAGTGCTAGGAGACCGCTCTCTGGAAACACCATATATTTT
TRBD2	few	TRBV6-5	TRBJ2-5	CASSYSLAGEVETQYF	TGTGCCAGCAGTTACTCTCTAGCGGGAGAGGTTGAGACCCAGTACTTC
.	.	TRBV24-1	TRBJ1-3	CATSDRPKGVTGNTIYF	TGTGCCACCAGTGACCGACCTAAAGGGGTTACTGGAAACACCATATATTTT
.	.	TRBV12-3/TRBV12-4	TRBJ1-6	CASSFGGDNSPLHF	TGTGCCAGCAGTTTTGGCGGGGATAATTCACCCCTCCACTTT
.	.	TRBV7-9	TRBJ2-5	CASSLSSHQETQYF	TGTGCCAGCAGCCTCTCCTCCCATCAAGAGACCCAGTACTTC
TRBD1	once	TRBV29-1	TRBJ1-4	CSVGDRGSEKLFF	TGCAGCGTTGGGGACAGGGGTAGCGAAAAACTGTTTTTT
TRBD1	.	TRBV20-1	TRBJ2-6	CSATGQGASGANVLTF	TGCAGTGCAACGGGACAGGGGGCATCTGGGGCCAACGTCCTGACTTTC
.	.	TRBV20-1	TRBJ2-3	CSAPDIFTDTQYF	TGCAGTGCCCCGGACATTTTCACAGATACGCAGTATTTT
.	.	TRBV18	TRBJ1-1	CASSGAPGFQRTEAFF	TGTGCCAGCTCAGGAGCCCCAGGGTTTCAGAGGACTGAAGCTTTCTTT
.	few	TRBV28	TRBJ2-5	CASSSWGAETQYF	TGTGCCAGCAGTTCATGGGGTGCAGAGACCCAGTACTTC
.	few	TRBV20-1	TRBJ2-7	CSARAGLSYEQYF	TGCAGTGCTAGAGCGGGACTCTCCTACGAGCAGTACTTC
TRBD2	.	TRBV30	TRBJ2-1	CAWSVTGGGTNEQFF	TGTGCCTGGAGTGTAACCGGGGGAGGGACCAATGAGCAGTTCTTC
.	few	TRBV30	TRBJ1-2	CAGRWRFYGYTF	TGTGCCGGACGGTGGAGGTTCTATGGCTACACCTTC
TRBD1	.	TRBV6-1	TRBJ1-1	CASSKRQGNGNTEAFF	TGTGCCAGCAGCAAGCGACAGGGAAATGGGAACACTGAAGCTTTCTTT
TRBD1	few	TRBV25-1	TRBJ1-5	CASRGTGDNQPQHF	TGTGCCAGCAGAGGGACAGGGGATAATCAGCCCCAGCATTTT
.	few	TRBV21-1	TRBJ2-4	CASSKSWDSLAKNIQYF	TGTGCCAGCAGCAAATCCTGGGACAGCCTAGCCAAAAACATTCAGTACTTC
.	few	TRBV19	TRBJ1-5	CASSIWQGLPSNQPQHF	TGTGCCAGTAGTATATGGCAGGGCCTGCCTAGCAATCAGCCCCAGCATTTT
TRBD2	.	TRBV20-1	TRBJ2-1	CSALRLAGASSYNEQFF	TGCAGTGCCCTCCGACTAGCGGGAGCCTCGTCCTACAATGAGCAGTTCTTC
TRBD1	few	TRBV7-9	TRBJ1-1	CASSFKGGFTEAFF	TGTGCCAGCAGCTTTAAAGGGGGCTTCACTGAAGCTTTCTTT
TRBD1	.	TRBV30	TRBJ1-1	CAWSRRTGNTEAFF	TGTGCCTGGAGTCGGAGGACAGGGAACACTGAAGCTTTCTTT
.	few	TRBV18	TRBJ2-5	CASSGRLQETQYF	TGTGCCAGCTCTGGACGCCTCCAAGAGACCCAGTACTTC
.	.	TRBV25-1	TRBJ1-5	CASSGHLGGNQPQHF	TGTGCCAGCAGTGGCCACCTAGGGGGCAATCAGCCCCAGCATTTT
TRBD1	few	TRBV7-8	TRBJ2-2	CASSPHRRQGGTGELFF	TGTGCCAGCAGCCCGCACCGCCGACAGGGGGGCACCGGGGAGCTGTTTTTT
.	.	TRBV6-5	TRBJ2-2	CASSYIYGELFF	TGTGCCAGCAGTTATATCTATGGGGAGCTGTTTTTT
TRBD1	once	TRBV7-8	TRBJ2-3	CASSSPRTGHTDTQYF	TGTGCCAGCAGCTCCCCTAGGACAGGCCACACAGATACGCAGTATTTT
.	few	TRBV27	TRBJ1-1	CASSAQGQNTEAFF	TGTGCCAGCAGTGCCCAAGGACAGAACACTGAAGCTTTCTTT
.	.	TRBV19	TRBJ1-2	CASSIDRAAPNYGYTF	TGTGCCAGTAGTATAGATCGGGCAGCGCCTAACTATGGCTACACCTTC
.	once	TRBV7-2	TRBJ2-3	CASSLIGGDTQYF	TGTGCCAGCAGCTTGATCGGGGGAGATACGCAGTATTTT
.	.	TRBV7-2	TRBJ2-5	CASSRYQETQYF	TGTGCCAGCAGCCGGTACCAAGAGACCCAGTACTTC
.	few	TRBV18	TRBJ2-7	CASSPPGDLWSYEQYF	TGTGCCAGCTCACCACCCGGGGACCTTTGGTCCTACGAGCAGTACTTC
.	.	TRBV29-1	TRBJ1-2	CSVWGLADGYTF	TGCAGCGTTTGGGGTCTTGCCGATGGCTACACCTTC
TRBD2	few	TRBV12-3/TRBV12-4	TRBJ2-3	CASRLALDTQYF	TGTGCCTCACGACTAGCGTTAGATACGCAGTATTTT
TRBD1	.	TRBV27	TRBJ1-1	CASRTRAGGAVMNTEAFF	TGTGCCAGCAGAACGAGGGCAGGGGGCGCCGTCATGAACACTGAAGCTTTCTTT
.	.	TRBV27	TRBJ1-1	CASSFKGQRMNTEAFF	TGTGCCAGCAGTTTTAAGGGCCAGAGAATGAACACTGAAGCTTTCTTT